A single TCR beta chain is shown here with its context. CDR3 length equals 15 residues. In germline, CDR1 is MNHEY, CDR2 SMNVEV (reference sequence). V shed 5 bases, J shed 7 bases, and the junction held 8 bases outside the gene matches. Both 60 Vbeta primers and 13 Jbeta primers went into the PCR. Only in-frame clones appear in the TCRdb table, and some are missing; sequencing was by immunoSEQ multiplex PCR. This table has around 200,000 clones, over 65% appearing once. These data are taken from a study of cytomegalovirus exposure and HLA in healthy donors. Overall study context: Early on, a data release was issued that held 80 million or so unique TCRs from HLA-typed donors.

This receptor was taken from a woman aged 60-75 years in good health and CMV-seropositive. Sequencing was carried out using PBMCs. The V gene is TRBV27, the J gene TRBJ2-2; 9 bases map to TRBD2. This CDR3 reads CASSRSGRGGGELFF. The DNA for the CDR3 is TGTGCCAGCAGTCGTAGCGGGAGAGGGGGCGGGGAGCTGTTTTTT.